This T cell receptor (beta chain) derives from a study of T-cell reconstitution after alpha-beta-depleted transplantation in children. This clonotype was picked up a small number of times. After removal of 6 bases from V and 10 bases from J, the junction contained 8 bases not matched to a gene. CDR3 length: 13 residues. Per the germline V gene, CDR1 is DFQATT and CDR2 is SNEGSKA (reference sequence). A library of TCRbeta sequences, prepared with unique molecular identifiers, was generated. TCRdb re-derived calls from the PCR reads in MiXCR, one entry per CDR3 protein. The table includes approximately 420,000 distinct CDR3 sequences, about a tenth detected once.

The receptor was isolated from a human donor who donated a stem cell graft to a child with acute myeloid leukemia. Here the sequenced sample was PBMCs from the stem cell graft donor, taken from the stem cell graft. This rearrangement joins TRBV20-1 to TRBJ2-1; 11 bases agree with TRBD2. The CDR3 nucleotides read TGCAGTGCCTTAGCGGGAGGGCCGGGGGAGCAGTTCTTC. Protein product: CSALAGGPGEQFF.